One and the same sample provided the 4 T cell receptor beta chains below, sequenced in a study of CD8+ T cells in alopecia areata. Extraction and reverse transcription of RNA yielded cDNA as the sequencing template. Sequencing used immunoSEQ multiplex PCR; TCRdb keeps in-frame clones, though not all of them. The sample holds approximately 200,000 clones, approximately 47% seen once. Specified treatment: oral pan-JAK inhibitor, 5-10 mg twice daily. The sequencing used CD4+ T cells sorted from blood, collected around week 37, from a patient treated with tofacitinib. Source of these receptors: a human donor with alopecia areata.

This clone showed up just a few times. The CDR3 DNA sequence: TGTGCCAGCAGCCTCGGACAGGGTCTGGTCACTGAAGCTTTCTTT. Its translation: CASSLGQGLVTEAFF. The chain carries TRBV6-5 and TRBJ1-1, with 8 bases fitting TRBD1. The germline CDR1 and CDR2 sequences are MNHEY and SVGAGI. The CDR3 length is 15 residues. Trimming took 6 bases from V and 4 from J; bases not matched to a gene: 10.

The chain joins TRBV10-3 to TRBJ2-1; D not certain. V shed 2 bases and J shed 0 bases, with 8 bases lying between them. This CDR3 contains 15 residues. CDR1 and CDR2 from the germline V gene are ENHRY and SYGVKD. The CDR3 spells CAISEITGSYNEQFF. As DNA, the CDR3 is TGTGCCATCAGTGAGATAACTGGCTCCTACAATGAGCAGTTCTTC.

Points on this clone: Additional DNA sequences in this sample encode the identical CDR3. The chain employs TRBV5-1 and TRBJ2-5; D not resolved. With 0 bases removed from V and 5 bases from J, the gap between germline ends came to 2 bases. From germline, CDR1 is SGHRS and CDR2 YFSETQ. This CDR3 comprises 11 residues. The CDR3: CASSLEETQYF. The CDR3 region has the DNA TGCGCCAGCAGCTTGGAGGAGACCCAGTACTTC.

This clone occurred a few times. This chain uses TRBV18 with TRBJ2-7, with TRBD1 matching 7 bases. The CDR3 extends over 15 amino acids. V lost 3 bases and J lost 3; bases outside the gene matches: 8. Germline V gene sequence: CDR1 KGHSH, CDR2 LQKENI. The CDR3 bases are TGTGCCAGCTCACCTTACCGGACAGGCCTCTACGAGCAGTACTTC. Residues: CASSPYRTGLYEQYF.